This T cell receptor (beta chain) was documented in a study of cytomegalovirus exposure and HLA in healthy donors. In the study overall: Out of several hundred genotyped donors, roughly 83% belonged to the Caucasian-associated ancestry cluster. Notes on the study in general: Analyses of presence and absence presupposed an approximately uniform sequencing depth across donors. Later analysis identified a missense DCLRE1C variant that was linked to TCR beta V- and J-gene trimming.

CDR3 length: 14 residues. The germline V gene encodes CDR1 MNHNY and CDR2 SVGAGI (reference sequence). The V end lost 7 bases, the J end lost 0 bases, and 12 bases lay between the germline ends. Primers: 60 Vbeta forward and 13 Jbeta reverse. Clones were read by immunoSEQ multiplex PCR, and TCRdb kept only the in-frame ones, dropping some. Among 150,000 to 200,000 clones, 60% to 80% were seen once, and the ten largest hold around 8.3%. This clone was picked up a small number of times. Antigen specificity is unknown. The receptor comes from a middle-aged woman in good health and CMV-seropositive. The V gene is TRBV6-6, the J gene TRBJ1-2, with TRBD1 as a possible D gene (5 bases). The sequenced sample was PBMCs. The CDR3 nucleotides read TGTGCCAGCACCCTTCGGGGGGCTAACTATGGCTACACCTTC. As protein: CASTLRGANYGYTF.